This T cell receptor (beta chain) was retrieved from a study of technical replicates of blood from several donors. This CDR3 comprises 20 residues. CDR1 and CDR2 (germline): MRHNA, SNTAGT. V dropped 2 bases and J dropped 3; count of bases not matched to a gene: 18. Only in-frame clones appear in the TCRdb table, and some are missing; sequencing was by immunoSEQ multiplex PCR. The sample includes approximately 81,000 clones, about 81% of them seen just once. This TCR was sampled from a human donor in good health. Some clones in this sample may be carry-over from other donors' samples. The chain uses TRBV6-4 and TRBJ1-5, with 8 bases aligning to TRBD1. Sequenced: PBMCs. The CDR3 reads CASSDRAGGLPSLFNQPQHF. For the CDR3, the DNA is TGTGCCAGCAGTGACCGAGCAGGGGGCTTGCCTTCCCTCTTCAATCAGCCCCAGCATTTT.